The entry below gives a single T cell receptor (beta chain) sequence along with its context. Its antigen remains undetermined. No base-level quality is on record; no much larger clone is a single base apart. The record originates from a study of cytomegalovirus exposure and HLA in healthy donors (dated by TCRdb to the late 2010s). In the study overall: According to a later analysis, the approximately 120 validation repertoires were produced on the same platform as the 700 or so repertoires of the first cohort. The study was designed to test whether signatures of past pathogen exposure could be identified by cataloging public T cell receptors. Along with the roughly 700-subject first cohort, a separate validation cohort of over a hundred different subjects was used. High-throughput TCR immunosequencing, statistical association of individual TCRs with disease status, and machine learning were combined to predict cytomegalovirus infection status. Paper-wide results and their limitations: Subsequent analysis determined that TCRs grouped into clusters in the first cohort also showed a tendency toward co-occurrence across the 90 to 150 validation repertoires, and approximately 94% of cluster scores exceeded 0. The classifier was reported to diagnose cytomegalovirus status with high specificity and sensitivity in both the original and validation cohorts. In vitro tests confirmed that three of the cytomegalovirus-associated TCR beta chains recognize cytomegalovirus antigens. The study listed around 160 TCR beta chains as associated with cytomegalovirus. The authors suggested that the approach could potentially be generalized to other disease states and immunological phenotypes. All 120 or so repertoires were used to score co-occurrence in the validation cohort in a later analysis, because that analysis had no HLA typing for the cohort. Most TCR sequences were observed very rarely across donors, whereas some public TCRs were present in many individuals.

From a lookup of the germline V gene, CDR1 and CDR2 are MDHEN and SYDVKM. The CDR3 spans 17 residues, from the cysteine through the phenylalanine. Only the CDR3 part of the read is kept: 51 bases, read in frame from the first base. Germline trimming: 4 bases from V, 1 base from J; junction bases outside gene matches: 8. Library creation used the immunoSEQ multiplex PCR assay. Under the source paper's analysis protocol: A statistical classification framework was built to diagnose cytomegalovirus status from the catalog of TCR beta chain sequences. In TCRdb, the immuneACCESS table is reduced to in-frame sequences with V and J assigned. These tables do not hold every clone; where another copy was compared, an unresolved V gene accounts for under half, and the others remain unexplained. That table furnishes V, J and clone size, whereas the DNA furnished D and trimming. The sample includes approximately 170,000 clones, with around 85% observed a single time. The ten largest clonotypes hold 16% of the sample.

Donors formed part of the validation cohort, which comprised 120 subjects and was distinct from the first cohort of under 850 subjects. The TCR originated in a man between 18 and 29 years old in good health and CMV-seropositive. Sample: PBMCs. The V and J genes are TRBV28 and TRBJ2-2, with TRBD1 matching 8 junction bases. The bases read TGTGCCAGCAGTTCGCTGAGGGGACAGGAGAACACCGGGGAGCTGTTTTTT. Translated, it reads CASSSLRGQENTGELFF.